The clone carrying this T cell receptor (beta chain) was detected only once. Its antigen is still unknown. The data were taken from a study of follicular helper T cells after annual influenza vaccination. Overall study context: Some donors were sampled over the 2013-2014, 2014-2015 and 2015-2016 vaccinations.

Trimming took 7 bases from V and 8 from J; bases not matched to a gene: 11. The CDR3 length is 13 residues. Germline V CDR1 and CDR2: SQVTM, ANQGSEA. Study results and caveats: Day 7 ICOS+CD38+ clones later appeared mostly in ICOS-CD38- cTfh.

Survey level resolution was used for TCRB sequencing. Data came from immunoSEQ multiplex PCR; TCRdb stores just in-frame clones and leaves some out. The sample gives approximately 14,000 clones, just under 80% of which show up once; about 0.4% is in the top ten. Time point defined: 2015-2016 season, pre-vaccination. Per time point, about 35-110 mL of blood was sampled. This specimen was CXCR5- memory CD4+ T cells sorted from blood, taken on the day of influenza vaccination. This chain joins TRBV29-1 and TRBJ1-2; 9 nucleotides line up with TRBD1. The receptor comes from an adult who received the influenza vaccine. CDR3 DNA: TGCAGCGCCCGTGGACAGGGGTGGTCGGGCTACACCTTC. Residues: CSARGQGWSGYTF.